Listed here are 30 T cell receptor beta chains from one sample, sequenced in a study of T cell repertoires in cytomegalovirus infection. TCRdb ran MiXCR on the reads and lists one entry per CDR3 protein. The sample includes more than 400,000 distinct CDR3 sequences, 26% seen only once; the top ten take less than 15%. The material sequenced was PBMCs. The receptors shown here come from a human donor in good health (CMV status not recorded). Some clones in this sample may be carry-over from other donors' samples.

This clonotype was found once. The chain is built from TRBV18 and TRBJ1-5; tentative D call: TRBD1 (5 bases). Trimming cost V 3 bases and J 4 bases, with 13 bases left between them. Germline V gives CDR1 KGHSH, CDR2 LQKENI. The CDR3 consists of 15 residues. In DNA form, the CDR3 reads TGTGCCAGCTCACCGTGGGACGGAGAAAATCAGCCCCAGCATTTT. Amino acid sequence: CASSPWDGENQPQHF.

The chain joins TRBV27 to TRBJ1-2; D unresolved. Trimming left V 3 bases short and J 0 bases short, with 8 bases between. The V gene's germline CDR1 is MNHEY and CDR2 SMNVEV (reference sequence). There are 14 residues in the CDR3. The CDR3 DNA is TGTGCCAGCAGTTTGAAAAGGTCTAACTATGGCTACACCTTC. Translation gives CASSLKRSNYGYTF.

The chain employs TRBV14 and TRBJ2-5, with D possibly being TRBD2 (6 bases). The CDR3 extends over 18 amino acids. V was clipped by 1 base and J by 3 bases, with 21 bases between them. In germline, CDR1 is SGHDN, CDR2 FVKESK. This CDR3 is CASSQGLALLPREETQYF. CDR3 nucleotide sequence: TGTGCCAGCAGCCAAGGGCTAGCGCTATTACCAAGGGAAGAGACCCAGTACTTC. Using reference TRBV14 and TRBJ2-5 for the parts outside the CDR3, the full variable domain is EAGVTQFPSHSVIEKGQTVTLRCDPISGHDNLYWYRRVMGKEIKFLLHFVKESKQDESGMPNNRFLAERTGGTYSTLKVQPAELEDSGVYFCASSQGLALLPREETQYFGPGTRLLVL.

This clonotype was observed at least ten times. The genes are TRBV19 and TRBJ1-5; TRBD1 might be the D (6 bases). Per germline, CDR1 LNHDA and CDR2 SQIVND (reference sequence). This CDR3 contains 14 residues. The V and J ends lost 4 bases and 5 bases respectively, with 12 bases between them. Written as DNA, the CDR3 is TGTGCCAGTAGTAATCAGGCAGGGGATCAGCCCCAGCATTTT. It yields the protein CASSNQAGDQPQHF.

The sample holds a few counts of this clonotype. The rearrangement links TRBV7-9 to TRBJ2-5; TRBD1 is a possible D gene (6 bases). The CDR3 contains 16 residues. The germline V gene has CDR1 SEHNR and CDR2 FQNEAQ (reference sequence). Trimming pared 5 bases from V and 1 base from J, leaving 17 bases between. The CDR3, as DNA: TGTGCCAGCAGCCCGAGACCGAGACAGGTCCAAGAGACCCAGTACTTC. It encodes CASSPRPRQVQETQYF.

This clonotype was found once. The genes are TRBV6-6 and TRBJ2-1; D not resolved. With 11 bases removed from V and 10 bases from J, the gap between germline ends came to 27 bases. The CDR3 sequence is 15 residues long. The germline CDR1 and CDR2 sequences are MNHNY and SVGAGI (reference sequence). The CDR3 protein is CAVSTFKGYLGEQFF. CDR3 bases: TGTGCCGTCTCAACGTTCAAGGGCTACCTTGGGGAGCAGTTCTTC.

This rearrangement joins TRBV10-3 to TRBJ2-3; no definite D call. The germline V gene encodes CDR1 ENHRY and CDR2 SYGVKD. V was trimmed by 2 bases and J by 3 bases, leaving 9 bases between them. This CDR3 spans 14 amino acids. The CDR3 sequence is CAISERQQTDTQYF. DNA for the CDR3: TGTGCCATCAGTGAGCGGCAGCAGACAGATACGCAGTATTTT.

There are a few counts of this clonotype. The chain recombines TRBV12-3 or TRBV12-4 with TRBJ2-3, with 8 positions matching TRBD1. V gave up 5 bases and J gave up 8 bases; unmatched junction bases: 9. There are 14 residues in the CDR3. As DNA, the CDR3 is TGTGCCAGCAGTGCAGGGGGCGGGGCGGGTACGCAGTATTTT. Protein sequence: CASSAGGGAGTQYF.

The chain's CDR3 is CSALAGGGYNEQFF. The CDR3 DNA follows: TGCAGTGCTTTAGCGGGAGGGGGATACAATGAGCAGTTCTTC. The chain couples TRBV20-1 to TRBJ2-1, with 11 bases lining up with TRBD2. The length of the CDR3 is 14 residues. The V gene's germline CDR1 is DFQATT and CDR2 SNEGSKA (reference sequence). Trimming cost V 5 bases and J 4 bases; bases outside gene matches: 4.

The chain links TRBV15 to TRBJ1-2; D is ambiguous. Trimming removed 1 base from V and 4 bases from J, with 10 bases in between. CDR3 length: 14 residues. Germline CDR1 and CDR2: LNHNV and YYDKDF (reference sequence). This CDR3 is CATSRVDGVYGYTF. CDR3 in DNA: TGTGCCACCAGCAGAGTTGATGGTGTCTATGGCTACACCTTC. The whole variable domain, remainder taken from reference TRBV15 and TRBJ1-2, is DAMVIQNPRYQVTQFGKPVTLSCSQTLNHNVMYWYQQKSSQAPKLLFHYYDKDFNNEADTPDNFQSRRPNTSFCFLDIRSPGLGDTAMYLCATSRVDGVYGYTFGSGTRLTVV.

The V call is TRBV6-5, the J call TRBJ1-6; 8 bases fit TRBD1. The CDR3 extends over 16 amino acids. Germline CDR1 reads MNHEY; CDR2 reads SVGAGI. V lost 8 bases, J lost 2 bases, and 8 bases stayed unmatched. CDR3 DNA: TGTGCCAGCGCCCGGGACAGGTCAACCTATAATTCACCCCTCCACTTT. Residues: CASARDRSTYNSPLHF.

This clonotype has a single count. The chain combines TRBV20-1 with TRBJ2-1; the D gene is possibly TRBD2 (6 bases). The CDR3 has 14 residues. From germline, CDR1 is DFQATT and CDR2 SNEGSKA (reference sequence). Trimming pared 5 bases from V and 9 bases from J, leaving 20 bases between. CDR3: CSADPGLSNLEQFF. In nucleotides, the CDR3 is TGCAGTGCTGATCCGGGACTTAGCAATCTTGAGCAGTTCTTC.

This chain links TRBV6-2 or TRBV6-3 with TRBJ2-1; D remains ambiguous. The CDR3 has 12 residues. V lost 0 bases and J 16 bases, leaving 13 bases between the germline ends. From germline, CDR1 is MNHEY and CDR2 SVGEGT. CDR3 DNA: TGTGCCAGCAGTTACTCGAAAGCCTCTATATTCTTC. Amino acid sequence: CASSYSKASIFF.

This clonotype has a handful of counts. This sequence joins TRBV10-3 and TRBJ1-1; D is unresolved. The ends were cut back, 4 bases at V and 6 bases at J, with 9 bases in the middle. This CDR3 has 12 amino acids. Germline CDR1 reads ENHRY; CDR2 reads SYGVKD. The CDR3 here is CAISGTGAEAFF. CDR3 DNA: TGTGCCATCAGTGGCACGGGTGCTGAAGCTTTCTTT.

This clonotype has just a few counts. The V call is TRBV7-9, the J call TRBJ2-3; 7 nucleotides align to TRBD2. Trimming at V came to 8 bases and at J to 4 bases, leaving 21 bases not matched to a gene. This CDR3 is 18 amino acids long. From germline, CDR1 is SEHNR and CDR2 FQNEAQ (reference sequence). CDR3 in DNA: TGTGCCAGCCCCCTAGCCGCGCTAGCGGAGAAAGGGGCAGATACGCAGTATTTT. As protein: CASPLAALAEKGADTQYF.

V is TRBV5-8 and J is TRBJ1-5; D unresolved. The CDR3 length is 12 residues. Germline V gene data show CDR1 as SGHTS and CDR2 as YDEGEE. Trimming pared 4 bases from V and 7 bases from J, leaving 9 bases between. The CDR3 nucleotides are TGTGCCAGCAGCCTGCACGGACAGCCCCAGCATTTT. Translating gives CASSLHGQPQHF.

V gene TRBV7-3 combines with J gene TRBJ2-1, with 11 bases lining up with TRBD2. Looked up from germline, CDR1 is SGHTA and CDR2 is FQGTGA. The CDR3 totals 15 residues. V was pared by 5 bases and J by 7 bases, with 7 bases of the junction left unmatched. CDR3 residues: CASSPTGTSGNEQFF. The CDR3 DNA sequence: TGTGCCAGCAGCCCGACAGGGACTAGCGGTAATGAGCAGTTCTTC.

This clonotype has a handful of counts. V usage is TRBV7-2 and J usage is TRBJ2-7; D gene ambiguous. CDR3 length: 15 amino acids. Germline CDR1 reads SGHTA; CDR2 reads FQGNSA. V lost 1 base, J lost 1 base, and 11 bases lay in between. For the CDR3, the DNA is TGTGCCAGCAGCTTAGTCTTAGGCGGTTCCTACGAGCAGTACTTC. It translates to CASSLVLGGSYEQYF.

In this sample, this clonotype turned up a few times. This rearrangement joins TRBV11-2 to TRBJ2-7; D might be TRBD2 (5 bases). This CDR3 has 15 residues. CDR1 and CDR2 (germline): SGHAT, FQNNGV. The V and J ends lost 0 bases and 0 bases respectively, with 9 bases between them. CDR3 sequence reads: CASSLESGSSYEQYF. In DNA, the CDR3 is TGTGCCAGCAGCTTAGAATCTGGGAGCTCCTACGAGCAGTACTTC.

The chain combines TRBV20-1 with TRBJ1-1; 11 bases align to TRBD1. Germline V lookup: CDR1 DFQATT, CDR2 SNEGSKA (reference sequence). This CDR3 is built from 18 residues. J gave up 5 bases and V 1 base, and 15 bases lay outside the gene matches. The CDR3 nucleotides are TGCAGTGCTAGAGCTCTAGGGGGGACAGGGGGATATGGGACTGAAGCTTTCTTT. Encoded protein: CSARALGGTGGYGTEAFF.

This clonotype was observed a few times. The CDR3 spells CASSERSHQRYF. CDR3 coding DNA: TGTGCCAGCAGTGAAAGGAGCCACCAGCGGTATTTT. The chain has TRBV2 and TRBJ2-3; D is ambiguous. CDR3 length equals 12 residues. The germline V and J ends were trimmed by 2 bases and 14 bases, with 14 bases remaining between them. The germline V gene has CDR1 SNHLY and CDR2 FYNNEI.

In its sample, this clonotype was seen a few times. The chain combines TRBV14 with TRBJ2-3, with a possible D match to TRBD2 (6 bases). CDR1 and CDR2 (germline): SGHDN, FVKESK. The CDR3 extends over 15 amino acids. V dropped 3 bases and J dropped 2 bases, with 12 bases sitting between them. The CDR3 here is CASSHTERATDTQYF. The CDR3 nucleotides read TGTGCCAGCAGCCATACCGAGCGGGCCACAGATACGCAGTATTTT.

The count of this clonotype is one. The chain carries TRBV2 and TRBJ2-3, with unresolved D. The CDR3 extends over 14 amino acids. Trimming pared 7 bases from V and 1 base from J, leaving 12 bases between. Per germline, CDR1 SNHLY and CDR2 FYNNEI. This chain's CDR3 is CASIWTEGTDTQYF. CDR3 bases: TGTGCCAGCATTTGGACGGAAGGCACAGATACGCAGTATTTT.

This clonotype turned up a few times. The V and J genes are TRBV12-5 and TRBJ1-1, with a tentative D call TRBD1 (6 bases). Per germline, CDR1 LGHNT and CDR2 FRNRAP. There are 13 residues in the CDR3. Trimming shortened V by 5 bases and J by 4 bases, and 11 bases separated the two germline ends. The CDR3 loop reads CASGPTGPTEAFF. The CDR3 DNA is TGTGCTAGTGGTCCTACAGGGCCCACTGAAGCTTTCTTT.

The V gene is TRBV12-3 or TRBV12-4, the J gene TRBJ2-1, with D unresolved. The CDR3 is 13 amino acids. Trimming pared 6 bases from V and 3 bases from J, leaving 9 bases between. The CDR3 DNA reads TGTGCCAGCAGCCCTGAAAACTACAATGAGCAGTTCTTC. Protein: CASSPENYNEQFF.

The chain has TRBV28 and TRBJ2-2, with 8 nucleotides matching TRBD2. CDR1 and CDR2 from the germline V gene are MDHEN and SYDVKM. The V segment lost 7 bases and the J segment 5 bases; nucleotides outside the gene matches: 0. The CDR3 consists of 12 residues. The CDR3 DNA reads TGTGCCAGCAAGCGGGGGACCGGGGAGCTGTTTTTT. This gives the protein CASKRGTGELFF.

The DNA of the CDR3 is TGTGCCAGCAGCTTGCCGGAGGCCTACAATGAGCAGTTCTTC. Translated, it gives CASSLPEAYNEQFF. This chain connects TRBV5-4 to TRBJ2-1; tentative D call: TRBD2 (5 bases). The CDR3 totals 14 residues. The germline gives CDR1 SGHNT, CDR2 YYREEE (reference sequence). Trimming cost V 1 base and J 2 bases, with 7 bases left between them.

This chain joins TRBV11-2 and TRBJ1-1; weak D call: TRBD1 (5 bases). V gave up 4 bases and J gave up 6 bases, with 27 bases separating them. Germline-derived CDR1 and CDR2 are SGHAT and FQNNGV. The CDR3 runs to 18 residues. CDR3 nucleotide sequence: TGTGCCAGCAGCTCCTTAATGGGACGGATTCTCCGGCGGGCTGAAGCTTTCTTT. Translated, it gives CASSSLMGRILRRAEAFF.

CDR3 protein: CASSLRTGWTFF. CDR3 sequence (DNA): TGTGCCAGCAGTCTCAGGACAGGCTGGACTTTCTTT. The chain is built from TRBV28 and TRBJ1-1; 7 nucleotides match TRBD1. V shed 5 bases, J shed 12 bases, and the junction held 9 bases outside the gene matches. CDR3 size: 12 residues. CDR1 and CDR2 from the germline V gene are MDHEN and SYDVKM.

The V call is TRBV7-9, the J call TRBJ1-1; no clear D gene. The CDR3 totals 15 residues. Trimming stripped 5 bases from V and 1 base from J, with 14 bases between. Germline V gene lookup returns CDR1 SEHNR and CDR2 FQNEAQ (reference sequence). CDR3 in DNA: TGTGCCAGCAGCCCGAACCTGAGTAGGAACACTGAAGCTTTCTTT. Residues: CASSPNLSRNTEAFF.